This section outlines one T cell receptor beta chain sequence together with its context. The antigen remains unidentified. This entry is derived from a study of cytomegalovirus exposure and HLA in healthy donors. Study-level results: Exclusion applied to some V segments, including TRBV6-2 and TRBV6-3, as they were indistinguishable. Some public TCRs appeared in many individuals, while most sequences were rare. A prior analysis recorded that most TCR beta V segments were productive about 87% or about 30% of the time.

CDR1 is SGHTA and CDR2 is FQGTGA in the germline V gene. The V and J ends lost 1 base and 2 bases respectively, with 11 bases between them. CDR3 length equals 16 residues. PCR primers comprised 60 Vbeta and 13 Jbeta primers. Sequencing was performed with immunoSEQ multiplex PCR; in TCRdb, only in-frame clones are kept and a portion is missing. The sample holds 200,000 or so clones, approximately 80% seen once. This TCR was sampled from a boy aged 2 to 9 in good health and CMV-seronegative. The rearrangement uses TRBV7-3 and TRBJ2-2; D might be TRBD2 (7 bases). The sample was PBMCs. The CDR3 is CASSLSGGGNTGELFF. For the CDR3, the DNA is TGTGCCAGCAGCTTAAGCGGGGGCGGTAACACCGGGGAGCTGTTTTTT.